The T cell receptor beta chain under discussion was sequenced for a study of early T cells in non-severe SARS-CoV-2 infection. Whole-study findings and limits: Anti-spike CD8 responses were favored by VDJdb matching, which missed private and CD4 specificities.

Researchers attached unique molecular identifiers to individual cDNA molecules. MiXCR, applied by TCRdb to the 5' RACE reads, yields one record per CDR3 protein. The data hold 30,000 to 40,000 distinct CDR3 sequences, with over 8.5% observed a single time. Of note for this clonotype: Its matching antigen is unknown.

The germline CDR1 and CDR2 sequences are SGHTA and FQGNSA. The CDR3 has 11 residues. The V and J ends lost 6 bases and 6 bases respectively, with 6 bases between them. This rearrangement joins TRBV7-2 to TRBJ2-1; no clear D gene. This clonotype was obtained from an adult who was a healthcare worker with PCR-confirmed SARS-CoV-2 infection or an uninfected control (not recorded which). Source material: whole blood. CDR3 residues: CASRQFNEQFF. CDR3 nucleotide sequence: TGTGCCAGCAGACAATTCAATGAGCAGTTCTTC.